Each of the 9 T cell receptor beta chains below was sequenced from the same sample in a study of T cell responses to AZD1222 COVID-19 vaccine (dated by TCRdb to 2020 to 2023). The library relied on the immunoSEQ multiplex PCR assay. In its TCRdb copy, this immuneACCESS table keeps in-frame sequences only and misses some clones. Where compared with another copy, unresolved V genes explain less than half of these, and the others have no known cause. The sample contains approximately 74,000 clones, roughly 80% of them found a single time. The ten largest account for about 3% of the sample. The time point label, as the study defines it: baseline before first vaccination. Sample: peripheral blood, taken on day 0 of AZD1222 vaccination. The receptors here all came from an adult in good health.

J is TRBJ2-1 and V is TRBV3-1 (or the pseudogene TRBV3-2), with 13 positions matching TRBD2. After removal of 4 bases from V and 8 bases from J, the junction contained 5 bases not matched to a gene. The CDR3 spans 15 residues. From germline, CDR1 is LGHDT and CDR2 YNNKEL (reference sequence). Written as DNA, the CDR3 is TGTGCCAGCAGCCCCCGGACTAGCGGGAGCGATGAGCAGTTCTTC. Residues: CASSPRTSGSDEQFF.

V is TRBV15 and J is TRBJ1-5; D is ambiguous. The CDR3 sequence is 14 residues long. The V end was cut by 1 base, the J end by 4 bases, with 8 bases between. Germline V gene sequence: CDR1 LNHNV, CDR2 YYDKDF (reference sequence). CDR3: CATSRGGGNQPQHF. In DNA, the CDR3 is TGTGCCACCAGCAGAGGGGGAGGGAATCAGCCCCAGCATTTT. The full variable domain, its missing parts supplied by reference TRBV15 and TRBJ1-5, is DAMVIQNPRYQVTQFGKPVTLSCSQTLNHNVMYWYQQKSSQAPKLLFHYYDKDFNNEADTPDNFQSRRPNTSFCFLDIRSPGLGDTAMYLCATSRGGGNQPQHFGDGTRLSIL.

The rearrangement uses TRBV5-1 and TRBJ2-3; 10 bases align to TRBD2. Per the germline V gene, CDR1 is SGHRS and CDR2 is YFSETQ. This CDR3 comprises 15 residues. V shed 2 bases and J 6 bases; nucleotides not matched to a gene: 6. The CDR3 nucleotides are TGCGCCAGCAGCTTCGACACTAGCGGGGTGGATACGCAGTATTTT. Translating gives CASSFDTSGVDTQYF. Looking up the rest from reference TRBV5-1 and TRBJ2-3 gives the full variable domain: KAGVTQTPRYLIKTRGQQVTLSCSPISGHRSVSWYQQTPGQGLQFLFEYFSETQRNKGNFPGRFSGRQFSNSRSEMNVSTLELGDSALYLCASSFDTSGVDTQYFGPGTRLTVL.

CDR3 in amino acids: CASRPRDRGSYEQYF. The CDR3 DNA is TGTGCCAGCCGCCCCCGGGACAGGGGTTCCTACGAGCAGTACTTC. The chain joins TRBV6-5 to TRBJ2-7, with TRBD1 matching over 10 bases. The CDR3 totals 15 residues. Germline-derived CDR1 and CDR2 are MNHEY and SVGAGI. Unmatched junction bases numbered 8, after V lost 8 bases and J lost 1 base.

The chain couples TRBV11-3 to TRBJ2-1, with D unclear. This CDR3 comprises 13 residues. In germline, CDR1 is SGHNT, CDR2 YENEEA. V was clipped by 3 bases and J by 6 bases, with 9 bases between them. CDR3 region: CASSFRVSNEQFF. CDR3 bases: TGTGCCAGCAGCTTTAGGGTTTCCAATGAGCAGTTCTTC.

This clone has just a few counts. In nucleotides, the CDR3 is TGTGCCAGCAGCCCCAGAGGACGGACGTACAATGAGCAGTTCTTC. Protein product: CASSPRGRTYNEQFF. This rearrangement joins TRBV6-2 or TRBV6-3 to TRBJ2-1; no reliable D call. The length of the CDR3 is 15 residues. V was pared by 6 bases and J by 4 bases, with 16 bases between. The germline V gene has CDR1 MNHEY and CDR2 SVGEGT.

J is TRBJ2-2 and V is TRBV7-9; 9 nucleotides line up with TRBD1. J lost 3 bases, V lost 1 base, and 0 bases had no gene match. This CDR3 region has 15 residues. The germline gives CDR1 SEHNR, CDR2 FQNEAQ (reference sequence). The CDR3 nucleotides are TGTGCCAGCAGCTTAGGGACAGGGGACACCGGGGAGCTGTTTTTT. Protein: CASSLGTGDTGELFF.

The V gene is TRBV10-2, the J gene TRBJ1-1; possibly TRBD1 for D (5 bases). Trimming left V 3 bases short and J 1 base short, with 15 bases between. The CDR3 is 16 amino acids. The germline CDR1 and CDR2 sequences are WSHSY and SAAADI. As DNA, the CDR3 is TGCGCCAGCAGTGATCCAGGGTTTTTGGGGAACACTGAAGCTTTCTTT. Amino acids: CASSDPGFLGNTEAFF.

CDR3 amino acids: CASSLGFGQGLWGTEAFF. The CDR3 coding sequence is TGTGCCAGCAGCTTAGGGTTTGGACAGGGGCTTTGGGGCACTGAAGCTTTCTTT. V gene TRBV7-2 combines with J gene TRBJ1-1; TRBD1 matches at 9 bases. Germline loops: CDR1 SGHTA, CDR2 FQGNSA. J was trimmed by 4 bases and V by 1 base; bases with no gene match: 13. The CDR3 consists of 18 residues.